This T cell receptor beta chain appears in the sequencing data of a study of T cell responses to AZD1222 COVID-19 vaccine. Whole-study results and caveats: Repertoires were collected only later (after the peak T cell response had occurred). Clonal diversity was possibly underestimated; the donors were predominantly white British and more often female. Reportedly, nearly half of unique spike TCRs recognized epitopes outside B.1.351/B.1.1.7 mutations. The study identified only five to seven AZD1222 recipients as seropositive at baseline.

Worth noting for this clone: Its matching antigen is unknown.

The data were produced by immunoSEQ multiplex PCR, yet TCRdb's version contains in-frame clones alone and is incomplete. The sample holds some 120,000 clones, approximately 93% seen once. V gave up 3 bases and J gave up 0 bases, with 9 bases separating them. Germline CDR1 SSHAT, CDR2 FNYEAQ (reference sequence). The CDR3 totals 15 residues. The source was peripheral blood, collected on day 0 of AZD1222 vaccination. The sequence derives from an adult in good health. The rearrangement joins TRBV7-7 to TRBJ2-1, with a possible D match to TRBD1 (6 bases). Here the CDR3 reads CASSFIRGSYNEQFF. CDR3 in DNA: TGTGCCAGCAGCTTCATCAGGGGCTCCTACAATGAGCAGTTCTTC.